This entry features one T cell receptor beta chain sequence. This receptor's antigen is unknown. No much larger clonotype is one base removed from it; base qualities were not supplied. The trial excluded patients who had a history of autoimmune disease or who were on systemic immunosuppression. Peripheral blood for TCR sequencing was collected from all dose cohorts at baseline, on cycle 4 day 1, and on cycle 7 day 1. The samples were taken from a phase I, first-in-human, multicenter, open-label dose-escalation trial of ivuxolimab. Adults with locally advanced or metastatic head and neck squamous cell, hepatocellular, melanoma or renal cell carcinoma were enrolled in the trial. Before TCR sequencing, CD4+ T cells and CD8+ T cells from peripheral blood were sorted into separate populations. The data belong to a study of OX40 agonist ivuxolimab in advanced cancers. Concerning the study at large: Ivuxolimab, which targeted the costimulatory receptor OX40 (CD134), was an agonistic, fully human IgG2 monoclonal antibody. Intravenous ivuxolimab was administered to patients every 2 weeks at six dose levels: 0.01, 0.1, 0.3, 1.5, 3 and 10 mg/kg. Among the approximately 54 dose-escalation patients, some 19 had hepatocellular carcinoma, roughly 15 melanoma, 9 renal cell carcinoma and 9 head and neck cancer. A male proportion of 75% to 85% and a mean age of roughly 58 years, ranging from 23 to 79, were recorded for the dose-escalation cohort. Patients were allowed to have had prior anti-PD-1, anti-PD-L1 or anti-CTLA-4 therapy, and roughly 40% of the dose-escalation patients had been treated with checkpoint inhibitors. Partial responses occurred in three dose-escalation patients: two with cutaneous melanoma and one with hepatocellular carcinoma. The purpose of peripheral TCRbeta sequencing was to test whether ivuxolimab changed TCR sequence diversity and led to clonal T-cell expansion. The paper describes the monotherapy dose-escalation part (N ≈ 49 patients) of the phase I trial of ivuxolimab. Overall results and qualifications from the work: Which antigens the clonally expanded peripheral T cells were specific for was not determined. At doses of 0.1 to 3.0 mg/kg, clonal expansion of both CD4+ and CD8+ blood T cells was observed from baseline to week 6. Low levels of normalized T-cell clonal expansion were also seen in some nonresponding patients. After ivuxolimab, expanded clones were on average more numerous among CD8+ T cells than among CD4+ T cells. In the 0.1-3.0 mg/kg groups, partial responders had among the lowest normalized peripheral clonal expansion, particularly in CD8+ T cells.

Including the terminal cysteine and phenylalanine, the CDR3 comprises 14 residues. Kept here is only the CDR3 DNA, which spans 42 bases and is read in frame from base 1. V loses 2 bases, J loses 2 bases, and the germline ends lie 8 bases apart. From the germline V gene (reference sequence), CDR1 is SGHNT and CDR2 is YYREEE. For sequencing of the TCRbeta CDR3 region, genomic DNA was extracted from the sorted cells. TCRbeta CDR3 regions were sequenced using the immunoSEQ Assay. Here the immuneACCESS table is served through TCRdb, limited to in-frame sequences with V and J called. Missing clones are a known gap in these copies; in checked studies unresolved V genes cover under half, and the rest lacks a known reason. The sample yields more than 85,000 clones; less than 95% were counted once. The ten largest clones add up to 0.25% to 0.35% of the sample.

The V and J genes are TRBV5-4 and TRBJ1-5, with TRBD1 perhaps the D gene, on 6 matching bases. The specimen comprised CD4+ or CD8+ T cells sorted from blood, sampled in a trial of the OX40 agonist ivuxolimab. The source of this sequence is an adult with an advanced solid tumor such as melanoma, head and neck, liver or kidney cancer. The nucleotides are TGTGCCAGCAGCTTACAGGGACGCAATCAGCCCCAGCATTTT. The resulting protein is CASSLQGRNQPQHF. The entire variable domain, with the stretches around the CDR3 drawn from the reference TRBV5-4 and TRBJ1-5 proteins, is ETGVTQSPTHLIKTRGQQVTLRCSSQSGHNTVSWYQQALGQGPQFIFQYYREEENGRGNFPPRFSGLQFPNYSSELNVNALELDDSALYLCASSLQGRNQPQHFGDGTRLSIL.